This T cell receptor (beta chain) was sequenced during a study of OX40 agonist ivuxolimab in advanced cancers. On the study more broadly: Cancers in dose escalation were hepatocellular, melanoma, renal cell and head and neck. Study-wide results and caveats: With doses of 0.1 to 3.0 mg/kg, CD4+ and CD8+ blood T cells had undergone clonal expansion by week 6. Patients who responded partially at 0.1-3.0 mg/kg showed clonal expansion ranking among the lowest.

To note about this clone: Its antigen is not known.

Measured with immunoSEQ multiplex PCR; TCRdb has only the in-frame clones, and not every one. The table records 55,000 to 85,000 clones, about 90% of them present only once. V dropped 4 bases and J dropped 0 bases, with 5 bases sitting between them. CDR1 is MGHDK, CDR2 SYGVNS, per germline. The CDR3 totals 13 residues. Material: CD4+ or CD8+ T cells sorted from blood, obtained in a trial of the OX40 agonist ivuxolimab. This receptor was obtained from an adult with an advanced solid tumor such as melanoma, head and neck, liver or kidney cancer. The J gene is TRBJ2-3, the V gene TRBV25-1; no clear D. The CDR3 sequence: CASSGSSTDTQYF. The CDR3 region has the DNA TGTGCCAGCAGTGGATCTAGCACAGATACGCAGTATTTT.